This TCR beta chain was identified in a study of blood T cell repertoires in COVID-19. Study-wide background: In each case, the material was cDNA or gDNA derived from T cells, B-cell-depleted T cells, or PBMCs.

Only in-frame clones appear in the TCRdb table, and some are missing; sequencing was by immunoSEQ multiplex PCR. The sample has approximately 140,000 clones; around four fifths are singletons. Participants were placed into cohorts based on the clinical history they reported. The CDR3 spans 15 residues. The ends lost 4 bases at V and 8 bases at J; junction bases unmatched: 5. CDR1 and CDR2 (germline): SGHRS, YFSETQ. The chain uses TRBV5-1 and TRBJ2-1; the match to TRBD2 covers 14 bases. The TCR was taken from a middle-aged man with acute COVID-19. Source material: PBMCs or T cells enriched from blood (not recorded which). CDR3 amino acids: CASSPGLAGVDEQFF. CDR3 DNA: TGCGCCAGCAGCCCGGGACTAGCGGGAGTCGATGAGCAGTTCTTC.